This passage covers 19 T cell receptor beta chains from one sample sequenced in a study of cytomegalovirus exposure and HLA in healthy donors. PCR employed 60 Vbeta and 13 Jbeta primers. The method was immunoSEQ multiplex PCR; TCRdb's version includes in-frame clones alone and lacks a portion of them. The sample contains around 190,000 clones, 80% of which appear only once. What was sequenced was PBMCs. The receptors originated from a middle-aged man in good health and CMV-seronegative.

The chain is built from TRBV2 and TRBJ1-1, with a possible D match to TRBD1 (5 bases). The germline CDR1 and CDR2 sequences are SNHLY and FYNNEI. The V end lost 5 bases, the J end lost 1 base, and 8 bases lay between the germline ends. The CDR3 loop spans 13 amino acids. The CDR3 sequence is CASSPQGNTEAFF. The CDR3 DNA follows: TGTGCCAGCAGTCCCCAGGGGAACACTGAAGCTTTCTTT.

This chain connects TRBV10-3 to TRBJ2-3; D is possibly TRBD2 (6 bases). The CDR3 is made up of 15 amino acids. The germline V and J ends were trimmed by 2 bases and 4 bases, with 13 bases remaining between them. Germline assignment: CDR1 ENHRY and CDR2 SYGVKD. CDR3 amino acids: CAISEPGRGADTQYF. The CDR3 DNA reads TGTGCCATCAGTGAGCCCGGGAGAGGGGCAGATACGCAGTATTTT.

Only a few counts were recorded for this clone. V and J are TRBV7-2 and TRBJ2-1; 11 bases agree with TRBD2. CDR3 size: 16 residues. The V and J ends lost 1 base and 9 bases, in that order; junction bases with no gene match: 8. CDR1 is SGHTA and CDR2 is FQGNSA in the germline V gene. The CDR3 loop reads CASSLVFPSGGSEQFF. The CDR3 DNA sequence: TGTGCCAGCAGCTTAGTCTTTCCTAGCGGGGGGTCTGAGCAGTTCTTC.

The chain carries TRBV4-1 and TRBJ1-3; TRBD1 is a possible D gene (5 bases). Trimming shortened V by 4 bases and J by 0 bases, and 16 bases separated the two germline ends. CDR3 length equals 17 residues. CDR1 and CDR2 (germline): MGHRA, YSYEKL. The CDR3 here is CASSLRGVENSGNTIYF. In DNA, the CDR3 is TGCGCCAGCAGCCTGCGGGGGGTAGAGAACTCTGGAAACACCATATATTTT.

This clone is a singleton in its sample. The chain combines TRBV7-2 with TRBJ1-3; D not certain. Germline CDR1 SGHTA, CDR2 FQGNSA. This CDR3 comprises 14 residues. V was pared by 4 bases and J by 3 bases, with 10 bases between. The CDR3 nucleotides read TGTGCCAGCAGCTCGGGATACGATGGAAACACCATATATTTT. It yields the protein CASSSGYDGNTIYF.

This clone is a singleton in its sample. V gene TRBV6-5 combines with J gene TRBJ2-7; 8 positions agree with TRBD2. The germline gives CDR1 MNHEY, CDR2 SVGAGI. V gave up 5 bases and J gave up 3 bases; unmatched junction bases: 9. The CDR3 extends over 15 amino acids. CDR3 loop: CASSPGGRGSYEQYF. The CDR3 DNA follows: TGTGCCAGCAGTCCGGGGGGGCGGGGGAGCTACGAGCAGTACTTC.

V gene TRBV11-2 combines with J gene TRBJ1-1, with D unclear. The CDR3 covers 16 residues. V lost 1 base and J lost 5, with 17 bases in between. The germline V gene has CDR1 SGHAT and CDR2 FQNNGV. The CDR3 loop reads CASSLGAGAGNTEAFF. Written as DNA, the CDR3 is TGTGCCAGCAGCTTAGGGGCAGGAGCGGGAAATACTGAAGCTTTCTTT.

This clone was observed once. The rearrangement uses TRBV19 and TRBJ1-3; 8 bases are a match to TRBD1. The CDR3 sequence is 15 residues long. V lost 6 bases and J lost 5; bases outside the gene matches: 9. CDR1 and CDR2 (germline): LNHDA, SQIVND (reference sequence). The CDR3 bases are TGTGCCAGTAGCCATACAGGGGGGATCCGAAACACCATATATTTT. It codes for CASSHTGGIRNTIYF.

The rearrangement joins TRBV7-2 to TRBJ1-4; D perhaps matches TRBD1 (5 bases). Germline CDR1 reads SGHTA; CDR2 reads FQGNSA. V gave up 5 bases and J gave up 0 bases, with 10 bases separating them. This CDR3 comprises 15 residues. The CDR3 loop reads CASSPPGATNEKLFF. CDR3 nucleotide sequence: TGTGCCAGCAGCCCCCCGGGGGCAACTAATGAAAAACTGTTTTTT.

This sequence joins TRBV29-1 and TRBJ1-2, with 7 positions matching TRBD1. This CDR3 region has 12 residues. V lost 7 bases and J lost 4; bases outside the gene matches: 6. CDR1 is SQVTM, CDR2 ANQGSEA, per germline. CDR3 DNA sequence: TGCAGCGGTACCGGGACAGCCTATGGCTACACCTTC. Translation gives CSGTGTAYGYTF.

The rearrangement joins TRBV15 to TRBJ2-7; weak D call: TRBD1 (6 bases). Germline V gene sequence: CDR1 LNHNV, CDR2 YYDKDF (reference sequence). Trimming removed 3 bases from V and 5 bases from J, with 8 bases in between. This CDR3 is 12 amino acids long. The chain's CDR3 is CATSSRDNEQYF. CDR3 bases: TGTGCCACCAGCAGCCGGGACAACGAGCAGTACTTC.

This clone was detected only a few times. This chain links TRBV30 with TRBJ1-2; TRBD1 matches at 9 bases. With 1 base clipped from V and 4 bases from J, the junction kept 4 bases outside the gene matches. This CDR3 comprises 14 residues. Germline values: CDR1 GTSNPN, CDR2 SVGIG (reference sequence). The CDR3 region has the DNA TGTGCCTGGAGTGCGGGACAGGGTGGCTATGGCTACACCTTC. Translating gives CAWSAGQGGYGYTF.

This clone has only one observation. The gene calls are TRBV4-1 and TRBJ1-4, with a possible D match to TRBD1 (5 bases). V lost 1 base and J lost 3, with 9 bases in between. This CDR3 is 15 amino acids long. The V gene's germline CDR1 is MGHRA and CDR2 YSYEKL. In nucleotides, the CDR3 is TGCGCCAGCAGCCAAGCTCGGGGGGCTAATGAAAAACTGTTTTTT. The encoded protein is CASSQARGANEKLFF.

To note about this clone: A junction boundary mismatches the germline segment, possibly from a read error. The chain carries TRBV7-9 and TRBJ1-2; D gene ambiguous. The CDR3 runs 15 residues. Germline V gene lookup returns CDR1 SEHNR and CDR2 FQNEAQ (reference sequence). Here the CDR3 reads CSSSSQRTADYGYTF. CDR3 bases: TGTTCCAGCAGCTCGCAGCGGACGGCCGATTATGGCTACACCTTC.

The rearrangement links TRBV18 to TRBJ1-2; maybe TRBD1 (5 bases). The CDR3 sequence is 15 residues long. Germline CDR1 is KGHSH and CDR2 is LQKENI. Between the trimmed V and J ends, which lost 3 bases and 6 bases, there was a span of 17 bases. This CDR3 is CASSPSRVDFDGYTF. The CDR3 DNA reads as TGTGCCAGCTCACCCAGCAGGGTTGATTTCGATGGCTACACCTTC.

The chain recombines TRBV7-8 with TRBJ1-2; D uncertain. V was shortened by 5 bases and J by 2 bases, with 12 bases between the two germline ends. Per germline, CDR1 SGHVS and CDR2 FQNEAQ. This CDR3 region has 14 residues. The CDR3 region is CASSPLFGNYGYTF. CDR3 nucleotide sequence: TGTGCCAGCAGCCCCTTGTTCGGGAACTATGGCTACACCTTC. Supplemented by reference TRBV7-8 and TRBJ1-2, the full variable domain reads GAGVSQSPRYKVAKRGQDVALRCDPISGHVSLFWYQQALGQGPEFLTYFQNEAQLDKSGLPSDRFFAERPEGSVSTLKIQRTQQEDSAVYLCASSPLFGNYGYTFGSGTRLTVV.

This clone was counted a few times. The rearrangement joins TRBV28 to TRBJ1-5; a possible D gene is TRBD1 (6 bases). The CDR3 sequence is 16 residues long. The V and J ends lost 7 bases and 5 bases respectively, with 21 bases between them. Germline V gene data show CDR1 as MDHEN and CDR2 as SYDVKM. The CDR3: CASTLPRGGYDQPQHF. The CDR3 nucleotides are TGTGCCAGCACCCTTCCCAGGGGAGGGTATGATCAGCCCCAGCATTTT.

The CDR3: CAWRRTSSYEQYF. In nucleotides, the CDR3 is TGTGCCTGGAGGCGGACTAGCTCCTACGAGCAGTACTTC. The rearrangement links TRBV30 to TRBJ2-7; 7 bases map to TRBD2. The length of the CDR3 is 13 residues. The germline CDR1 and CDR2 sequences are GTSNPN and SVGIG (reference sequence). V lost 3 bases, J lost 0 bases, and 2 bases stayed unmatched.

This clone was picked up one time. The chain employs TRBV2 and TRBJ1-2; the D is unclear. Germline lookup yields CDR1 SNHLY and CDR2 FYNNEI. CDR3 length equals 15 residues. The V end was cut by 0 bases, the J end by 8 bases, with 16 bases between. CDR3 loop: CASSEAVGSRYGYTF. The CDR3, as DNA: TGTGCCAGCAGTGAAGCGGTCGGCAGCAGGTACGGCTACACCTTC.